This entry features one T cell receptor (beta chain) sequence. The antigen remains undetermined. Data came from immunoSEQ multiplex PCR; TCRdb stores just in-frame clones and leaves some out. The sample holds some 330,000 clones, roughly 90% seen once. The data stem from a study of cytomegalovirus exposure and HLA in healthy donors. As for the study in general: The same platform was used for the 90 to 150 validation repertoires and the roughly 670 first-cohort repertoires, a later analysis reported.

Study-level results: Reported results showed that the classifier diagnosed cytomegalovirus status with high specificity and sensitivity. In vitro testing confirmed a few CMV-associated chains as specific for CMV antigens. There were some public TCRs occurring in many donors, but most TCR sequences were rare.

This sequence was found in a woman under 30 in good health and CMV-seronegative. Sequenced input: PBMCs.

CDR3 sequence: CASSPSDRGEQYF. Here the CDR3 DNA reads TGTGCCAGCAGTCCTTCGGACAGGGGAGAGCAGTACTTC. The rearrangement joins TRBV28 to TRBJ2-7; 9 bases align to TRBD1. Unmatched junction bases numbered 6, after V lost 5 bases and J lost 7 bases. Germline V CDR1 and CDR2: MDHEN, SYDVKM. This CDR3 is 13 amino acids long. Full variable domain (rest looked up from reference TRBV28 and TRBJ2-7): DVKVTQSSRYLVKRTGEKVFLECVQDMDHENMFWYRQDPGLGLRLIYFSYDVKMKEKGDIPEGYSVSREKKERFSLILESASTNQTSMYLCASSPSDRGEQYFGPGTRLTVT.